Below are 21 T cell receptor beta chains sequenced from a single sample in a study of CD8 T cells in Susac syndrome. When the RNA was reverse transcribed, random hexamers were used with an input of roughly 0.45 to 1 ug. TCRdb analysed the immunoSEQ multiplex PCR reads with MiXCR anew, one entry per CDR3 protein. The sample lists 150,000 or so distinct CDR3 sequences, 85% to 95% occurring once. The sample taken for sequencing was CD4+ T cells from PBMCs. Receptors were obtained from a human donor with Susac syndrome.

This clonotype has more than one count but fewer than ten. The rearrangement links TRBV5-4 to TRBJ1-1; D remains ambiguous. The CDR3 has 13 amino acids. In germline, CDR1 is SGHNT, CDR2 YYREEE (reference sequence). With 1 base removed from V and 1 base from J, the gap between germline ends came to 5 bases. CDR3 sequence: CASSLSPNTEAFF. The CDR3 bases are TGTGCCAGCAGCTTGTCGCCGAACACTGAAGCTTTCTTT.

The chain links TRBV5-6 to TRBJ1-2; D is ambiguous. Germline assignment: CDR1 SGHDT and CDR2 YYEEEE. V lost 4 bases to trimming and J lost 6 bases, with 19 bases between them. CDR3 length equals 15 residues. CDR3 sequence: CASSPTFGRTDGYTF. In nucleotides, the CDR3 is TGTGCCAGCAGCCCCACGTTTGGCAGGACGGATGGCTACACCTTC.

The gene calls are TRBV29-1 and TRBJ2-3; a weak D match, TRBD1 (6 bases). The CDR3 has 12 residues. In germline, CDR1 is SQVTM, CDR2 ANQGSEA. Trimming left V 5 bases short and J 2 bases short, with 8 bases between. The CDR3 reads CSVWTATDTQYF. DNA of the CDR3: TGCAGCGTTTGGACAGCCACAGATACGCAGTATTTT.

The CDR3 nucleotides read TGTGCCTGGAGTCACACGCAACAGTACTTC. Translated, it gives CAWSHTQQYF. The chain carries TRBV30 and TRBJ2-5, with D unclear. Germline values: CDR1 GTSNPN, CDR2 SVGIG (reference sequence). The ends were cut back, 2 bases at V and 11 bases at J, with 9 bases in the middle. The CDR3 has 10 amino acids. Together with reference TRBV30 and TRBJ2-5, the CDR3 gives the full variable domain: SQTIHQWPATLVQPVGSPLSLECTVEGTSNPNLYWYRQAAGRGLQLLFYSVGIGQISSEVPQNLSASRPQDRQFILSSKKLLLSDSGFYLCAWSHTQQYFGPGTRLLVL.

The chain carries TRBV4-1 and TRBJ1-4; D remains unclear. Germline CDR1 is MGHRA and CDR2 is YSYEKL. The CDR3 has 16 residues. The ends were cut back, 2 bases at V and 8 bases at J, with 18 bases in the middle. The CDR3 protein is CASSQISGRADEKLFF. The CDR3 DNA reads TGCGCCAGCAGCCAAATTTCGGGGAGGGCAGACGAAAAACTGTTTTTT.

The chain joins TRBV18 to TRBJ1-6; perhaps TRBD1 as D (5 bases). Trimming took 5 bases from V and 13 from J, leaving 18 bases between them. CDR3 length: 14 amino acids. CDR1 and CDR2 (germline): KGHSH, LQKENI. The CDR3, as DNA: TGTGCCAGCTCAGCCGGAGTCGAGGGGTTTCCCCTCCACTTT. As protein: CASSAGVEGFPLHF.

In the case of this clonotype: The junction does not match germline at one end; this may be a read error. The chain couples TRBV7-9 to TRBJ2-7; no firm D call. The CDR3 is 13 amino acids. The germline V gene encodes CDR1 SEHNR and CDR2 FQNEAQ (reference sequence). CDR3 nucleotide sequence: TGTGCCAGCAGCTTAGGTCACTCCCACGAGCAGTACTTC. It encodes CASSLGHSHEQYF.

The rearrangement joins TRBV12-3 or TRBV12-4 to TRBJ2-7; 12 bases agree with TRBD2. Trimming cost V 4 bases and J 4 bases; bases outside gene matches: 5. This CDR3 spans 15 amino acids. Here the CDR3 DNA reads TGTGCCAGCAGTTCTAGCGGGGGGGCCTCTTACGAGCAGTACTTC. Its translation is CASSSSGGASYEQYF.

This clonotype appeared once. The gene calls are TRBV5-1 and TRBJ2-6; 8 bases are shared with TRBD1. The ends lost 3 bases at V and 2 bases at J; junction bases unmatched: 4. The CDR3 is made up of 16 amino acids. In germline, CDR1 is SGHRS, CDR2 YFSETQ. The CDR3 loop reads CASSWDRRAGANVLTF. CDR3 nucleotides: TGCGCCAGCAGCTGGGACAGGCGGGCTGGGGCCAACGTCCTGACTTTC. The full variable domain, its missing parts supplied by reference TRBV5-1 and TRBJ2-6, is KAGVTQTPRYLIKTRGQQVTLSCSPISGHRSVSWYQQTPGQGLQFLFEYFSETQRNKGNFPGRFSGRQFSNSRSEMNVSTLELGDSALYLCASSWDRRAGANVLTFGAGSRLTVL.

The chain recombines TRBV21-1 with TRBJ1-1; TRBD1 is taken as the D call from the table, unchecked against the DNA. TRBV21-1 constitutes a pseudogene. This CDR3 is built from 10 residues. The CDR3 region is CASERGEAFF. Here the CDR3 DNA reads TGTGCCAGCGAGAGGGGTGAAGCTTTCTTT.

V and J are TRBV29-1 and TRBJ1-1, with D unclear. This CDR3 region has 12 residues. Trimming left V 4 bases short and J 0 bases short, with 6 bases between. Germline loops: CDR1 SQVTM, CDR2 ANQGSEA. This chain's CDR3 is CSVGSVNTEAFF. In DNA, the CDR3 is TGCAGCGTTGGTTCAGTGAACACTGAAGCTTTCTTT.

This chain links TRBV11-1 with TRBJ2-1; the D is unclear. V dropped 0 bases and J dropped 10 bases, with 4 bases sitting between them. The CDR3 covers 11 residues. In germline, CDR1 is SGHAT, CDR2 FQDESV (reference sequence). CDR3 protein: CASSLAGEQFF. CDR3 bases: TGTGCCAGCAGCTTAGCGGGAGAGCAGTTCTTC.

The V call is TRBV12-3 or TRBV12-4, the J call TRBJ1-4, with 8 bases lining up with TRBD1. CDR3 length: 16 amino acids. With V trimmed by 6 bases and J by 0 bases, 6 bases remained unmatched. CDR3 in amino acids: CASRRTGGATNEKLFF. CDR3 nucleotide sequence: TGTGCCAGCAGACGTACAGGGGGAGCAACTAATGAAAAACTGTTTTTT.

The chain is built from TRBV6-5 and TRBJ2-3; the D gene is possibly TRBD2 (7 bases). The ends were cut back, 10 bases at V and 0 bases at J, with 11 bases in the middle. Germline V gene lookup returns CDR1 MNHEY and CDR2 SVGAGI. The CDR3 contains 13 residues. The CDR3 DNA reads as TGTGCCACGAGGGGGGGTAGCACAGATACGCAGTATTTT. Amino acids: CATRGGSTDTQYF.

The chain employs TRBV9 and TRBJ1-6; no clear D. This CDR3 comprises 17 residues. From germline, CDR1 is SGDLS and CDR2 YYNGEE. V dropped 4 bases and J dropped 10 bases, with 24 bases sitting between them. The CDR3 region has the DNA TGTGCCAGCAGCTCCAGTGCAACCATAGGATCTGACTCACCCCTCCACTTT. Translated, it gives CASSSSATIGSDSPLHF.

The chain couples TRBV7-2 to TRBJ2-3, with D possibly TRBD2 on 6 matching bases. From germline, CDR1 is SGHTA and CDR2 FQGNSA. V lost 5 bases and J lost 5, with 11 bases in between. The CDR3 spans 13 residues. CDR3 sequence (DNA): TGTGCCAGCAGCACGAGACTAGAAGATACGCAGTATTTT. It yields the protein CASSTRLEDTQYF.

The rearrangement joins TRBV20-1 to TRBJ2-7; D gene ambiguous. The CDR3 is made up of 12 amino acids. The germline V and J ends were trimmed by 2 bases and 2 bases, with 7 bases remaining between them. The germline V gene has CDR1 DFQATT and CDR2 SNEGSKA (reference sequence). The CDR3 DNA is TGCAGTGCTAGAACGGCGCCCTACGAGCAGTACTTC. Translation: CSARTAPYEQYF.

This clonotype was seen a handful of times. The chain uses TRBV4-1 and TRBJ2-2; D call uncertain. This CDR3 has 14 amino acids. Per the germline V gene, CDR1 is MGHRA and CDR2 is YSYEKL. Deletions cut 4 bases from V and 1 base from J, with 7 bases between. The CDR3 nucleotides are TGCGCCAGCAGCCTTGGGTGGAACACCGGGGAGCTGTTTTTT. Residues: CASSLGWNTGELFF.

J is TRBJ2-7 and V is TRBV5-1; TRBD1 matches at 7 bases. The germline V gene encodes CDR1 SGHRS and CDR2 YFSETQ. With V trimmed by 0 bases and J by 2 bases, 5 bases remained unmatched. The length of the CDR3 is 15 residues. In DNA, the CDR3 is TGCGCCAGCAGCTTGGTGGGGGACAGAACCTACGAGCAGTACTTC. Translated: CASSLVGDRTYEQYF.

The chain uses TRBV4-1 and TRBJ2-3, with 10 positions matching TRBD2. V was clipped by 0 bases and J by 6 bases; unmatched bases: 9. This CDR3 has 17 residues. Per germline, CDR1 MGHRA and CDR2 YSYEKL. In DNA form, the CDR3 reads TGCGCCAGCAGCCAAGAGATCAGAAGCGGGGGGGCCGATACGCAGTATTTT. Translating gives CASSQEIRSGGADTQYF.

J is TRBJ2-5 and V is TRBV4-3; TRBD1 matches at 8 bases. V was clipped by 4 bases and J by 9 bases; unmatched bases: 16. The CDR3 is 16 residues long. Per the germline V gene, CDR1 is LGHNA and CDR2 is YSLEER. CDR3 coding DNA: TGCGCCAGCAGCCGACTATCAGGACAGGGACCTCTGGCCCAGTACTTC. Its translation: CASSRLSGQGPLAQYF.